Listed below are T cell receptor beta chains from one sample, sequenced in a study of blood T cell repertoires in COVID-19. This table comes from immunoSEQ multiplex PCR, and its TCRdb copy is limited to in-frame clones, with some not included. The sample lists 180,000 or so clones, around nine tenths occurring once. The specimen sequenced was peripheral blood. The source of these receptors is a man between 18 and 35 years old with active or convalescent COVID-19. Each CDR3 is given with its conserved first and last residue. D genes are given only for firm matches. Clone size is given for some rows only: seen once, a few or many times, or a class if the clone is expanded.

cdr3_nt: TGCGCCAGCAGCTCCGACAACTACAATGAGCAGTTCTTC
cdr3_aa: CASSSDNYNEQFF
v_call: TRBV5-1
d_call: -
j_call: TRBJ2-1
clone_size: -

cdr3_nt: TGTGCCTGGAGTGTAGGGACAGGGGATTACGAGCAGTACTTC
cdr3_aa: CAWSVGTGDYEQYF
v_call: TRBV30
d_call: TRBD1
j_call: TRBJ2-7
clone_size: once

cdr3_nt: TGTGCCAGCAGTGCGACAGCTTCTGGAAACACCATATATTTT
cdr3_aa: CASSATASGNTIYF
v_call: TRBV6-2/TRBV6-3
d_call: -
j_call: TRBJ1-3
clone_size: once

cdr3_nt: TGTGCCAGCAGTTACTCGGCTGTGGCAGATACGCAGTATTTT
cdr3_aa: CASSYSAVADTQYF
v_call: TRBV6-5
d_call: -
j_call: TRBJ2-3
clone_size: once

cdr3_nt: TGCAGCGTTTTTAATTTGGGGGGACCCGGAAACATTCAGTACTTC
cdr3_aa: CSVFNLGGPGNIQYF
v_call: TRBV29-1
d_call: -
j_call: TRBJ2-4
clone_size: -

cdr3_nt: TGTGCCAGCAGTTTAAGTTCAGGACAGGGAGGTTCCTACGAGCAGTACTTC
cdr3_aa: CASSLSSGQGGSYEQYF
v_call: TRBV27
d_call: TRBD1
j_call: TRBJ2-7
clone_size: -

cdr3_nt: TGTGCCAGCAGCCCGACAGGGGCGGGCGAGCAGTACTTC
cdr3_aa: CASSPTGAGEQYF
v_call: TRBV7-9
d_call: TRBD1
j_call: TRBJ2-7
clone_size: -

cdr3_nt: TGTGCCAGCAGTGCAGAGGTCGATCAGCCCCAGCATTTT
cdr3_aa: CASSAEVDQPQHF
v_call: TRBV6-4
d_call: -
j_call: TRBJ1-5
clone_size: -

cdr3_nt: TGTGCCAGTAGTATTAGTAGTCAATCAAGATACAATGAGCAGTTCTTC
cdr3_aa: CASSISSQSRYNEQFF
v_call: TRBV19
d_call: -
j_call: TRBJ2-1
clone_size: -

cdr3_nt: TGTGCCACCAGTGAGGGGGGACAGGGTGGCAATCAGCCCCAGCATTTT
cdr3_aa: CATSEGGQGGNQPQHF
v_call: TRBV24-1
d_call: TRBD1
j_call: TRBJ1-5
clone_size: -

cdr3_nt: TGTGCCAGCAGCTTGGATAGGGGACAGACCTACGAGCAGTACTTC
cdr3_aa: CASSLDRGQTYEQYF
v_call: TRBV5-4
d_call: TRBD1
j_call: TRBJ2-7
clone_size: once

cdr3_nt: TGTGCCATCAGCGACAGGACCAACTACGAGCAGTACTTC
cdr3_aa: CAISDRTNYEQYF
v_call: TRBV6-2/TRBV6-3
d_call: -
j_call: TRBJ2-7
clone_size: -

cdr3_nt: TGTGCCAGCAGCCCGGGGACAACCGCCTATGGCTACACCTTC
cdr3_aa: CASSPGTTAYGYTF
v_call: TRBV3-1/TRBV3-2
d_call: -
j_call: TRBJ1-2
clone_size: -

cdr3_nt: TGTGCCTGGAGTCCCCGGACAGGGGGGATCACCGGGGAGCTGTTTTTT
cdr3_aa: CAWSPRTGGITGELFF
v_call: TRBV30
d_call: TRBD1
j_call: TRBJ2-2
clone_size: once

cdr3_nt: TGTGCCAGCAGCTCCTTTTCAGGAACCACTGAAGCTTTCTTT
cdr3_aa: CASSSFSGTTEAFF
v_call: TRBV3-1/TRBV3-2
d_call: -
j_call: TRBJ1-1
clone_size: few

cdr3_nt: TGTGCCAGCAGTCACCCCCCGCGGGAGTTTGTCTACGAGCAGTACTTC
cdr3_aa: CASSHPPREFVYEQYF
v_call: TRBV6-4
d_call: TRBD2
j_call: TRBJ2-7
clone_size: once

cdr3_nt: TGTGCCAGCAGTTACATTAGCGCCTTCACAGATACGCAGTATTTT
cdr3_aa: CASSYISAFTDTQYF
v_call: TRBV7-2
d_call: -
j_call: TRBJ2-3
clone_size: -

cdr3_nt: TGTGCCAGCAGCTTGAGGGCAGAGACCCAGTACTTC
cdr3_aa: CASSLRAETQYF
v_call: TRBV11-2
d_call: -
j_call: TRBJ2-5
clone_size: once

cdr3_nt: TGTGCCAGTAGTACTCGGACACCCCAACGGCATGGCTACACCTTC
cdr3_aa: CASSTRTPQRHGYTF
v_call: TRBV19
d_call: -
j_call: TRBJ1-2
clone_size: -

cdr3_nt: TGTGCCAGCAGCCGAGGACAGGGGAGTTACAATGAGCAGTTCTTC
cdr3_aa: CASSRGQGSYNEQFF
v_call: TRBV7-8
d_call: TRBD1
j_call: TRBJ2-1
clone_size: -

cdr3_nt: TGTGCCAGCAGCTTAGACGGCGGGGGGGCCATCACAGATACGCAGTATTTT
cdr3_aa: CASSLDGGGAITDTQYF
v_call: TRBV13
d_call: TRBD2
j_call: TRBJ2-3
clone_size: -

cdr3_nt: TGTGCCAGTAGTCGGGAGCCTAGCTCCTACAATGAGCAGTTCTTC
cdr3_aa: CASSREPSSYNEQFF
v_call: TRBV19
d_call: -
j_call: TRBJ2-1
clone_size: -

cdr3_nt: TGTGCCAGCAGCTTAGTTCTAGCGGAGCTCGACAATGAGCAGTTCTTC
cdr3_aa: CASSLVLAELDNEQFF
v_call: TRBV7-9
d_call: TRBD2
j_call: TRBJ2-1
clone_size: -

cdr3_nt: TGCGCCAGCAGCTTCTTGGACAGGGGAGATGAGCAGTTCTTC
cdr3_aa: CASSFLDRGDEQFF
v_call: TRBV5-1
d_call: TRBD1
j_call: TRBJ2-1
clone_size: once

cdr3_nt: TGTGCCAGCTCACCGAAACTCGGGACTAGTAGTGATGAGCAGTTCTTC
cdr3_aa: CASSPKLGTSSDEQFF
v_call: TRBV18
d_call: TRBD2
j_call: TRBJ2-1
clone_size: -

cdr3_nt: TGTGCCAGCAGGGAAGCCGCGAGGACTGAAGCTTTCTTT
cdr3_aa: CASREAARTEAFF
v_call: TRBV14
d_call: -
j_call: TRBJ1-1
clone_size: -

cdr3_nt: TGTGCCAGCAGTTTTGGGGGGACTGAAGCTTTCTTT
cdr3_aa: CASSFGGTEAFF
v_call: TRBV28
d_call: -
j_call: TRBJ1-1
clone_size: -

cdr3_nt: TGTGCCAGTAGTGGGACAGGCGGGAATCAGCCCCAGCATTTT
cdr3_aa: CASSGTGGNQPQHF
v_call: TRBV19
d_call: TRBD1
j_call: TRBJ1-5
clone_size: -

cdr3_nt: TGTGCCAGCAGTGAAGTGGCTAATTCACCCCTCCACTTT
cdr3_aa: CASSEVANSPLHF
v_call: TRBV6-1
d_call: -
j_call: TRBJ1-6
clone_size: -

cdr3_nt: TGTGCCAGCAGCTTCGGGCAGGGACAAGAGACCCAGTACTTC
cdr3_aa: CASSFGQGQETQYF
v_call: TRBV5-6
d_call: -
j_call: TRBJ2-5
clone_size: -

cdr3_nt: TGTGCCAGCAGTCTAGGAGGGACGAACACCGGGGAGCTGTTTTTT
cdr3_aa: CASSLGGTNTGELFF
v_call: TRBV7-3
d_call: -
j_call: TRBJ2-2
clone_size: -

cdr3_nt: TGTGCCAGCAGCTTATTACAGGGTCTTCACACTGAAGCTTTCTTT
cdr3_aa: CASSLLQGLHTEAFF
v_call: TRBV7-6
d_call: -
j_call: TRBJ1-1
clone_size: -

cdr3_nt: TGTGCCAGTAGTATAGGTCGGGAGTTCAATGAGCAGTTCTTC
cdr3_aa: CASSIGREFNEQFF
v_call: TRBV19
d_call: -
j_call: TRBJ2-1
clone_size: -